One T cell receptor (beta chain) is described in this entry. Its antigen is unidentified. The record originates from a study of response to subunit inactivated influenza vaccine. Study-wide results and caveats: Only a handful of new T cells, the authors suggested, are recruited with each seasonal influenza vaccination.

TCRdb used MiXCR to reprocess the RT-PCR reads, holding one entry per CDR3 protein. The sample includes approximately 530,000 distinct CDR3 sequences, 6% to 9% of them seen just once. The trim removed 3 bases at V and 4 bases at J, leaving 8 bases unmatched. CDR1 MGHRA and CDR2 YSYEKL come from the germline V gene. The CDR3 contains 16 residues. The material was PBMCs from blood, obtained less than 25 months after vaccination. The chain has TRBV4-1 and TRBJ1-3, with 8 bases fitting TRBD1. This TCR was recovered from a man in his fifties or sixties who received an inactivated influenza vaccine. As DNA, the CDR3 is TGCGCCAGCAGCCAGCCCAACAGGGGGAGAGGAAACACCATATATTTT. This codes for CASSQPNRGRGNTIYF.